This T cell receptor beta chain stems from a study of cytomegalovirus exposure and HLA in healthy donors. V shed 4 bases, J shed 4 bases, and the junction held 10 bases outside the gene matches. Germline V gives CDR1 SGHRS, CDR2 YFSETQ. The CDR3 runs 15 residues. Study outcomes and limitations: Associated with cytomegalovirus, according to the listing, were about 160 TCR beta chains.

With regard to this clone: No antigen is known for it.

The repertoire was sequenced with immunoSEQ multiplex PCR; TCRdb's copy has only in-frame clones and lacks some. The sample has 150,000 to 250,000 clones, about 81% seen once; the top ten hold 1.2%. The V gene is TRBV5-1, the J gene TRBJ2-7; TRBD2 aligns across 8 bases. The sample taken for sequencing was PBMCs. This receptor was identified in a woman aged 25 to 39 in good health and CMV-seronegative. DNA of the CDR3: TGCGCCAGCAGCCTCTGGGAGGGACTAGGATACGAGCAGTACTTC. Its translation is CASSLWEGLGYEQYF.